This T cell receptor (beta chain) is from a study of cytomegalovirus exposure and HLA in healthy donors. Regarding the study as a whole: CMV antigen specificity was confirmed in vitro for a few CMV-associated chains.

Per the germline V gene, CDR1 is GTSNPN and CDR2 is SVGIG (reference sequence). V was pared by 4 bases and J by 0 bases, with 3 bases of the junction left unmatched. The CDR3 covers 14 residues. Worth noting for this clone: Its antigen is undetermined.

Using immunoSEQ multiplex PCR, the repertoire was profiled, and TCRdb retains in-frame clones only, with some absent. The table records about 360,000 clones, roughly 85% of them present only once. Sequencing was done on a sample of PBMCs. The origin of this receptor is a young woman in good health and CMV-seronegative. The chain is built from TRBV30 and TRBJ1-3, with 7 nucleotides matching TRBD1. CDR3 nucleotides: TGTGCCTGGATGGACAGGTCCTCTGGAAACACCATATATTTT. It yields the protein CAWMDRSSGNTIYF.